The following is a T cell receptor beta chain sequence with its context. Trimming took off 6 bases at V and 2 bases at J, with 16 bases between the two ends. The CDR3 has 15 residues. Germline lookup yields CDR1 ENHRY and CDR2 SYGVKD. The sample comes from a study of T cells after somatic rescue of genetic block. Profiled with immunoSEQ multiplex PCR; TCRdb holds only in-frame clones, not every one. The data show over 10,000 clones, around 70% seen once. The sequencing input was peripheral blood mononuclear cells (PBMCs). The TCR originated in a boy aged 10-17 years. The J gene is TRBJ2-5, the V gene TRBV10-3; D possibly matches TRBD1 or TRBD2 (5 bases each). CDR3 DNA: TGTGCCATCAGCGTTACCGGGACCCTGCAAGAGACCCAGTACTTC. This codes for CAISVTGTLQETQYF.